The 23 T cell receptor beta chains below all came from one sample that was sequenced in a study of blood T cell repertoires in COVID-19. Profiled with immunoSEQ multiplex PCR; TCRdb holds only in-frame clones, not every one. This repertoire shows roughly 49,000 clones, about nine tenths found once; its top ten account for 6.5%. Sequenced material: peripheral blood. These receptors all come from a man aged 45-65 years with active COVID-19.

This clone was counted between two and nine times. The V gene is TRBV7-9, the J gene TRBJ1-3, with 7 bases fitting TRBD1. Germline CDR1 is SEHNR and CDR2 is FQNEAQ (reference sequence). V shed 2 bases, J shed 2 bases, and the junction held 3 bases outside the gene matches. The CDR3 is 15 residues long. The CDR3 DNA sequence: TGTGCCAGCAGCTTATTAGGACAGGCTGGAAACACCATATATTTT. It is translated as CASSLLGQAGNTIYF.

V and J are TRBV7-2 and TRBJ2-1, with a tentative D call TRBD1 (6 bases). The V gene lost 2 bases and the J gene lost 10 bases, with 15 bases spanning the gap. Germline V gene data show CDR1 as SGHTA and CDR2 as FQGNSA. The CDR3 sequence is 14 residues long. CDR3 sequence reads: CASSLQGLRGEQFF. Here the CDR3 DNA reads TGTGCCAGCAGCTTACAGGGGTTACGTGGAGAGCAGTTCTTC.

The chain links TRBV2 to TRBJ1-2; no clear D. The CDR3 has 13 residues. In germline, CDR1 is SNHLY, CDR2 FYNNEI. V was trimmed by 1 base and J by 7 bases, leaving 10 bases between them. The CDR3 here is CASSEGGAGGYTF. The CDR3 nucleotides are TGTGCCAGCAGTGAAGGCGGAGCCGGTGGCTACACCTTC.

This clone was recorded once. This rearrangement joins TRBV6-6 to TRBJ2-7; the D gene is possibly TRBD2 (5 bases). The CDR3 covers 14 residues. Germline-derived CDR1 and CDR2 are MNHNY and SVGAGI (reference sequence). V gave up 2 bases and J gave up 2 bases, with 10 bases separating them. Here the CDR3 reads CASSYRSVPYEQYF. As DNA, the CDR3 is TGTGCCAGCAGTTACCGTAGCGTCCCCTACGAGCAGTACTTC.

The chain recombines TRBV11-2 with TRBJ2-1, with 10 bases fitting TRBD2. Losses at the gene ends were 5 bases for V and 9 bases for J; bases not matched to a gene: 10. The CDR3 sequence is 15 residues long. Germline loops: CDR1 SGHAT, CDR2 FQNNGV. CDR3 in amino acids: CASSDASGGAGEQFF. CDR3 bases: TGTGCCAGCAGCGACGCCAGCGGGGGGGCGGGTGAGCAGTTCTTC.

The chain couples TRBV5-8 to TRBJ2-3; TRBD2 matches at 13 bases. Germline CDR1 is SGHTS and CDR2 is YDEGEE. V lost 4 bases, J lost 5 bases, and 4 bases stayed unmatched. CDR3 size: 15 residues. The chain's CDR3 is CASSPGLAGKDTQYF. The CDR3 DNA follows: TGTGCCAGCAGCCCGGGACTAGCGGGGAAAGATACGCAGTATTTT. Variable domain in full (rest from reference TRBV5-8 and TRBJ2-3): EAGVTQSPTHLIKTRGQQATLRCSPISGHTSVYWYQQALGLGLQFLLWYDEGEERNRGNFPPRFSGRQFPNYSSELNVNALELEDSALYLCASSPGLAGKDTQYFGPGTRLTVL.

The chain uses TRBV6-2 or TRBV6-3 and TRBJ2-7, with a possible D match to TRBD2 (6 bases). Trimming took off 6 bases at V and 6 bases at J, with 12 bases between the two ends. Germline CDR1 MNHEY, CDR2 SVGEGT. There are 12 residues in the CDR3. This chain's CDR3 is CASSFGTGEQYF. CDR3 sequence (DNA): TGTGCCAGCAGCTTCGGGACTGGCGAGCAGTACTTC.

The V and J genes are TRBV30 and TRBJ1-2; D may be TRBD1 (6 bases). The germline V gene encodes CDR1 GTSNPN and CDR2 SVGIG (reference sequence). The germline V and J ends were trimmed by 1 base and 4 bases, with 13 bases remaining between them. CDR3 size: 14 residues. The CDR3: CAWSADRLGYGYTF. The CDR3 nucleotides are TGTGCCTGGAGTGCAGACAGGCTCGGCTATGGCTACACCTTC. The full variable domain, in which reference TRBV30 and TRBJ1-2 provide the parts outside the CDR3, is SQTIHQWPATLVQPVGSPLSLECTVEGTSNPNLYWYRQAAGRGLQLLFYSVGIGQISSEVPQNLSASRPQDRQFILSSKKLLLSDSGFYLCAWSADRLGYGYTFGSGTRLTVV.

The rearrangement joins TRBV6-5 to TRBJ2-7; 8 nucleotides match TRBD1. The CDR3 extends over 15 amino acids. The V gene's germline CDR1 is MNHEY and CDR2 SVGAGI. After removal of 0 bases from V and 6 bases from J, the junction contained 7 bases not matched to a gene. CDR3 nucleotides: TGTGCCAGCAGTTACTCACCCGGGACAGGCGCCGAGCAGTACTTC. This codes for CASSYSPGTGAEQYF.

The V and J genes are TRBV19 and TRBJ2-7, with TRBD2 matching over 9 bases. Germline V CDR1 and CDR2: LNHDA, SQIVND (reference sequence). Germline trimming cut 3 bases from V and 6 bases from J; bases unmatched to any gene: 6. The CDR3 has 14 residues. The CDR3 spells CASSMWGGRAEQYF. The CDR3 DNA sequence: TGTGCCAGTAGTATGTGGGGCGGGAGGGCCGAGCAGTACTTC.

The count of this clone is one. CDR3 in amino acids: CASNLRDRGYNEQFF. The CDR3 DNA sequence: TGTGCCAGCAACCTCCGGGACAGGGGCTACAATGAGCAGTTCTTC. This chain joins TRBV9 and TRBJ2-1; 10 nucleotides line up with TRBD1. V lost 6 bases to trimming and J lost 3 bases; unmatched junction nucleotides: 6. Germline values: CDR1 SGDLS, CDR2 YYNGEE. CDR3 size: 15 residues. Complete variable domain (other parts from reference TRBV9 and TRBJ2-1): DSGVTQTPKHLITATGQRVTLRCSPRSGDLSVYWYQQSLDQGLQFLIQYYNGEERAKGNILERFSAQQFPDLHSELNLSSLELGDSALYFCASNLRDRGYNEQFFGPGTRLTVL.

V and J are TRBV7-8 and TRBJ1-1, with D maybe TRBD1 (6 bases). V shed 5 bases and J shed 2 bases, with 15 bases lying between them. The germline CDR1 and CDR2 sequences are SGHVS and FQNEAQ. The CDR3 contains 15 residues. CDR3 coding DNA: TGTGCCAGCAGCCGAGCGGACAGTCCCAACACTGAAGCTTTCTTT. It yields the protein CASSRADSPNTEAFF. The full variable domain, completed using reference TRBV7-8 and TRBJ1-1, is GAGVSQSPRYKVAKRGQDVALRCDPISGHVSLFWYQQALGQGPEFLTYFQNEAQLDKSGLPSDRFFAERPEGSVSTLKIQRTQQEDSAVYLCASSRADSPNTEAFFGQGTRLTVV.

This clone was seen once. J is TRBJ2-1 and V is TRBV18, with D possibly matching TRBD1 (6 bases). V was pared by 2 bases and J by 9 bases, with 8 bases between. This CDR3 is 12 amino acids long. The germline V gene has CDR1 KGHSH and CDR2 LQKENI. As DNA, the CDR3 is TGTGCCAGCTCACCAACAGGGTTTGAGCAGTTCTTC. Translation gives CASSPTGFEQFF.

This clone came up a few times. V is TRBV7-9 and J is TRBJ2-7, with 7 bases that match TRBD1. V trimming: 5 bases; J trimming: 4 bases; junction bases outside the gene matches: 11. The length of the CDR3 is 15 residues. CDR1 is SEHNR and CDR2 is FQNEAQ in the germline V gene (reference sequence). The CDR3, as DNA: TGTGCCAGCAGCCTGGGGACAGCCGACTTATACGAGCAGTACTTC. Its translation: CASSLGTADLYEQYF.

The chain joins TRBV2 to TRBJ1-1; TRBD1 might be the D (5 bases). The germline V gene has CDR1 SNHLY and CDR2 FYNNEI. The CDR3 runs 15 residues. Trimming removed 6 bases at V and 0 bases at J, with 14 bases between. CDR3 in amino acids: CASSPQGSMNTEAFF. The CDR3 DNA is TGTGCCAGCAGCCCTCAGGGCAGCATGAACACTGAAGCTTTCTTT. Drawing the rest from reference TRBV2 and TRBJ1-1, the complete variable domain is EPEVTQTPSHQVTQMGQEVILRCVPISNHLYFYWYRQILGQKVEFLVSFYNNEISEKSEIFDDQFSVERPDGSNFTLKIRSTKLEDSAMYFCASSPQGSMNTEAFFGQGTRLTVV.

The gene calls are TRBV30 and TRBJ2-6; D uncertain. CDR3 length: 13 residues. Germline V gene lookup returns CDR1 GTSNPN and CDR2 SVGIG (reference sequence). V dropped 4 bases and J dropped 2 bases, with 6 bases sitting between them. Here the CDR3 reads CAWTFPGANVLTF. CDR3 DNA sequence: TGTGCCTGGACCTTCCCTGGGGCCAACGTCCTGACTTTC.

The gene calls are TRBV5-1 and TRBJ2-7, with D unclear. V gave up 0 bases and J gave up 0 bases, with 10 bases separating them. The CDR3 is 15 amino acids. The V gene's germline CDR1 is SGHRS and CDR2 YFSETQ. In DNA form, the CDR3 reads TGCGCCAGCAGCTTGGGGCAGTATGGCTCCTACGAGCAGTACTTC. Protein product: CASSLGQYGSYEQYF. The whole variable domain, filled in from reference TRBV5-1 and TRBJ2-7, reads KAGVTQTPRYLIKTRGQQVTLSCSPISGHRSVSWYQQTPGQGLQFLFEYFSETQRNKGNFPGRFSGRQFSNSRSEMNVSTLELGDSALYLCASSLGQYGSYEQYFGPGTRLTVT.

The table lists this clone with a count of one. The chain combines TRBV18 with TRBJ1-4; the D gene is possibly TRBD1 (5 bases). CDR1 and CDR2 (germline): KGHSH, LQKENI. The CDR3 runs to 13 residues. Deletions cut 2 bases from V and 7 bases from J, with 8 bases between. DNA for the CDR3: TGTGCCAGCTCACCAGGGGCTCTTGAAAAACTGTTTTTT. Protein: CASSPGALEKLFF.

This clone has just a few counts. This chain uses TRBV7-2 with TRBJ2-1; 8 nucleotides align to TRBD2. The CDR3 consists of 18 residues. Germline V gives CDR1 SGHTA, CDR2 FQGNSA. V lost 4 bases, J lost 7 bases, and 18 bases stayed unmatched. The CDR3 region is CASSSPRRGAVRRNEQFF. The CDR3 coding sequence is TGTGCCAGCAGCTCCCCCCGGCGGGGGGCAGTAAGGAGGAATGAGCAGTTCTTC.

The chain carries TRBV7-9 and TRBJ2-3, with 11 bases lining up with TRBD1. V shed 5 bases and J 7 bases; nucleotides not matched to a gene: 14. CDR3 size: 17 residues. Germline CDR1 reads SEHNR; CDR2 reads FQNEAQ (reference sequence). Written as DNA, the CDR3 is TGTGCCAGCAGCGAAGAATCCGGGACAGGGGGAGTTTATACGCAGTATTTT. This codes for CASSEESGTGGVYTQYF.

V gene TRBV19 combines with J gene TRBJ1-5; D is uncertain. The V end lost 3 bases, the J end lost 1 base, and 13 bases lay between the germline ends. CDR3 length equals 16 residues. CDR1 and CDR2 (germline): LNHDA, SQIVND (reference sequence). CDR3 amino acids: CASSIPTGGSNQPQHF. The CDR3 DNA reads TGTGCCAGTAGTATCCCGACGGGAGGGAGCAATCAGCCCCAGCATTTT.

This rearrangement joins TRBV29-1 to TRBJ1-1; D remains unclear. CDR1 is SQVTM, CDR2 ANQGSEA, per germline. V was trimmed by 1 base and J by 1 base, leaving 7 bases between them. The CDR3 sequence is 13 residues long. The CDR3 DNA follows: TGCAGCGTTGAAGGGCGGTCGAACACTGAAGCTTTCTTT. Translation gives CSVEGRSNTEAFF.

This clone was observed once. This CDR3 reads CASSLIRGEKLFF. The CDR3, as DNA: TGCGCCAGCAGCCTGATTCGAGGGGAAAAACTGTTTTTT. The rearrangement uses TRBV4-1 and TRBJ1-4; D not resolved. Trimming took 4 bases from V and 8 from J, leaving 11 bases between them. CDR3 length: 13 amino acids. Germline CDR1 is MGHRA and CDR2 is YSYEKL.